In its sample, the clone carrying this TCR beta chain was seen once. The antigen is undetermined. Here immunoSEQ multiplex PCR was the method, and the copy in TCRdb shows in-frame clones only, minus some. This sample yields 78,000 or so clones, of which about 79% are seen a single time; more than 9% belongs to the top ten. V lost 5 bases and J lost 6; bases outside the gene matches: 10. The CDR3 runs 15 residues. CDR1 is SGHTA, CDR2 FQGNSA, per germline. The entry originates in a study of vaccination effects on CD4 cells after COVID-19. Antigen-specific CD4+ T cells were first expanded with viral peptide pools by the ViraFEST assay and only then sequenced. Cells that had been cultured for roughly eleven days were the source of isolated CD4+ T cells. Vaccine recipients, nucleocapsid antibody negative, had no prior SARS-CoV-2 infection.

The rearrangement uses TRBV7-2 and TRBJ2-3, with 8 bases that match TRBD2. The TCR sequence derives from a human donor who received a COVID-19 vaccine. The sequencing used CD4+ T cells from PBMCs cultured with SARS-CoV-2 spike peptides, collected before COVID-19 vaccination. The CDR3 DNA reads TGTGCCAGCAGCCGGGCGGGGGGCGCGTATGATACGCAGTATTTT. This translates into CASSRAGGAYDTQYF.